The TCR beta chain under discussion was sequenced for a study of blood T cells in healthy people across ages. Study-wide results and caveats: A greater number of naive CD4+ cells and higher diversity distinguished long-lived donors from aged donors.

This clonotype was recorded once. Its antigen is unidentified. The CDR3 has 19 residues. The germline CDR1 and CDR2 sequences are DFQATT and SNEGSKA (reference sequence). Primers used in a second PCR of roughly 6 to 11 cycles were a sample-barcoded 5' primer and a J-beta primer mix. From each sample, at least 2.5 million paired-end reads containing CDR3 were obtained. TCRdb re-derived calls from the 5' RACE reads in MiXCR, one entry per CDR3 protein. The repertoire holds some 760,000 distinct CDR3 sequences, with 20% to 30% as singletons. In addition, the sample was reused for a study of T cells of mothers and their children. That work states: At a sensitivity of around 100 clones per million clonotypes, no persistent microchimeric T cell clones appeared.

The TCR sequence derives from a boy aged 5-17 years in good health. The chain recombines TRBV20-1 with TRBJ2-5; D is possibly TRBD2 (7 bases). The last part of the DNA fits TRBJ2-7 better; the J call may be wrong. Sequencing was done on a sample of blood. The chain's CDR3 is CSARTELAGAGHLSYEQYF. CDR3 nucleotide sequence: TGCAGTGCTAGGACAGAGTTGGCGGGGGCGGGACACCTAAGCTACGAGCAGTACTTC.